This TCR beta chain was captured by sequencing in a study of patients and donors after allogeneic stem cell transplantation. TCRdb analysed the RT-PCR reads with MiXCR anew, one entry per CDR3 protein. The sample yields about 960,000 distinct CDR3 sequences, 18% seen once. The sequenced sample consisted of blood, either unsorted or a sorted T cell fraction (not recorded which). This sequence originates from a human donor who was either an allogeneic HSCT recipient or a stem cell or donor lymphocyte infusion donor (not recorded which). It is not recorded whose cells these are; they may come from a transplant donor.

The DNA of the CDR3 is TGCAGTGCTAGGGGGACTAGCGGGGAATACGAGCAGTACTTC. Residues: CSARGTSGEYEQYF. The chain is built from TRBV20-1 and TRBJ2-7, with 13 bases aligning to TRBD2. From germline, CDR1 is DFQATT and CDR2 SNEGSKA (reference sequence). The CDR3 runs 14 residues. J lost 4 bases, V lost 3 bases, and 3 bases had no gene match.